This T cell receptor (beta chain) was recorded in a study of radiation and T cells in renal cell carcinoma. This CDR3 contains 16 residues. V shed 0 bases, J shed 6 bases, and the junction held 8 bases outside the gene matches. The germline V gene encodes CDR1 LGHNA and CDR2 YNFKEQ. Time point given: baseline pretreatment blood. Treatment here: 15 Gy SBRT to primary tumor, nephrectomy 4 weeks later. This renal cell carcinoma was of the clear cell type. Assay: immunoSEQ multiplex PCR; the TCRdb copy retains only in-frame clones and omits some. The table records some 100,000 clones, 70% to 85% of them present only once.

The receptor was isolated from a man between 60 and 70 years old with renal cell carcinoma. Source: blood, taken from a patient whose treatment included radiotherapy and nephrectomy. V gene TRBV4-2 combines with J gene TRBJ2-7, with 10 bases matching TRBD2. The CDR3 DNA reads TGTGCCAGCAGCCAAGATGGTTCTAGCGGGAGTGCCGAGCAGTACTTC. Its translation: CASSQDGSSGSAEQYF.